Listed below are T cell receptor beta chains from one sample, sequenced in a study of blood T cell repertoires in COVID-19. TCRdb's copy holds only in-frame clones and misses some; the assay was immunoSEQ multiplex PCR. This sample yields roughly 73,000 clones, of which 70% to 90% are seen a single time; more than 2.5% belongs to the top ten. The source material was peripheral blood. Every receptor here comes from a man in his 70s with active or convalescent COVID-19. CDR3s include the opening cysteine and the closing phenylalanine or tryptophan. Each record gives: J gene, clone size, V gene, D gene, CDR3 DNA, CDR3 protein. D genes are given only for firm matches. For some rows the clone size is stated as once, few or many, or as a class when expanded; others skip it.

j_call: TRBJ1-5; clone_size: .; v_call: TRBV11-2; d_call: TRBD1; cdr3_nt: TGTGCCAGCAGCTCCGGGACAGGGTGGGGTCAGCCCCAGCATTTT; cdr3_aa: CASSSGTGWGQPQHF
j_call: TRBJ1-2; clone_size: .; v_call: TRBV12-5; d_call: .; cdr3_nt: TGTGCTAGTGGTTTGGTACGAGGAGGTGGCTACACCTTC; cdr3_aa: CASGLVRGGGYTF
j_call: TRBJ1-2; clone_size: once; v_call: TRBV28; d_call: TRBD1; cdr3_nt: TGTGCCAGCAGTCTGGACAGGATCTATGGCTACACCTTC; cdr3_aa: CASSLDRIYGYTF
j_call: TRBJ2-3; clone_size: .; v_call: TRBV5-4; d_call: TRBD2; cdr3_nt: TGTGCCAGCAGCGCGGGACTAGGTGCAGATACGCAGTATTTT; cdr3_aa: CASSAGLGADTQYF
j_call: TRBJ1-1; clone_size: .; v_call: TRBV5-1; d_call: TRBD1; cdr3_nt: TGCGCCAGCAGGCCGACAGGGGACACTGAAGCTTTCTTT; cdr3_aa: CASRPTGDTEAFF
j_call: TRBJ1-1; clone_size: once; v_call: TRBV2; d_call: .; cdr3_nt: TGTGCCAGCAGAGAATTACACCAGGGTTCCACTGAAGCTTTCTTT; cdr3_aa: CASRELHQGSTEAFF
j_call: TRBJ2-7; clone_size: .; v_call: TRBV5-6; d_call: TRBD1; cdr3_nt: TGTGCCAGCAGCTTGGGTGGCAGGGGGCTTGGGCAGTACTTC; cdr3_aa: CASSLGGRGLGQYF
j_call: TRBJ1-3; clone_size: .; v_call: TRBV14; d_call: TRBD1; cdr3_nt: TGTGCCAGCAGCCAAGATGGGACAGGGACTGGAAACACCATATATTTT; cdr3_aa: CASSQDGTGTGNTIYF
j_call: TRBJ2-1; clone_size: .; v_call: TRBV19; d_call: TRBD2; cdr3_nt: TGTGCCAGTAGTACTAGCGGGGGGGCGGTCTTCTACAATGAGCAGTTCTTC; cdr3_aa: CASSTSGGAVFYNEQFF
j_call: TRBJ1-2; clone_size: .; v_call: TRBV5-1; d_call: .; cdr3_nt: TGCGCCAGCAGCCCACAACCTTTTTTTACAGAGAGCTATGGCTACACCTTC; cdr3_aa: CASSPQPFFTESYGYTF
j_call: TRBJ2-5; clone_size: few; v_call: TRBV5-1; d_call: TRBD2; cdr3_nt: TGCGCCAGCAGCTTGGTCGGGGGGTCGCGGGAGACCCAGTACTTC; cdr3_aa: CASSLVGGSRETQYF
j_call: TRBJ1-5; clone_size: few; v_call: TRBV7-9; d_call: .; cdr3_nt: TGTGCCAGCAGCACTGGGCGGGGAGGCGCAAATCAGCCCCAGCATTTT; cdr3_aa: CASSTGRGGANQPQHF
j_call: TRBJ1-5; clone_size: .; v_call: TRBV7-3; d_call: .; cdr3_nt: TGTGCCAGCAGCGGGGGGGCGCTCGGCAATCAGCCCCAGCATTTT; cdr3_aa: CASSGGALGNQPQHF
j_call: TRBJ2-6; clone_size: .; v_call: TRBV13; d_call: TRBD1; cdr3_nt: TGTGCCAGCAGCTTAGACAGGGGGGCTGGGGCCAACGTCCTGACTTTC; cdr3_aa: CASSLDRGAGANVLTF
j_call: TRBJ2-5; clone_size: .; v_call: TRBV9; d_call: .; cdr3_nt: TGTGCCAGCAGCGTAGCTGTCGGGGAGGCAGAGACCCAGTACTTC; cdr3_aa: CASSVAVGEAETQYF
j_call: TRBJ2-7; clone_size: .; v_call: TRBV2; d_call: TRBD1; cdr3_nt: TGTGCCAGCGGGACAGGGCGCGAGCAGTACTTC; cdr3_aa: CASGTGREQYF
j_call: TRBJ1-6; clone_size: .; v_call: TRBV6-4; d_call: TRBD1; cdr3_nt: TGTGCCAGCCGCGGACAGGGAGATTCACCCCTCCACTTT; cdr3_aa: CASRGQGDSPLHF
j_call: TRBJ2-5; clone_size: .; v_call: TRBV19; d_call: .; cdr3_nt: TGTGCCAGTAGTATCTCGGGACTCGTTCAAGAGACCCAGTACTTC; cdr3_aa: CASSISGLVQETQYF
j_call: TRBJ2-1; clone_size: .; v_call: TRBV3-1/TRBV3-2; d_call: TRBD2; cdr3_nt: TGTGCCAGCAGCCAAGCCAGCGGGGCCCTCGGTGAGCAGTTCTTC; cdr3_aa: CASSQASGALGEQFF
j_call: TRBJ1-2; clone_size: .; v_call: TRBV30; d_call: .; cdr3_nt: TGTGCCTGGATTAGGGAGGGAGAGGGGAATGGCTACACCTTC; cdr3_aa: CAWIREGEGNGYTF
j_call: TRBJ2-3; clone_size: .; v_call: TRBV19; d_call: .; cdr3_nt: TGTGCCAGTGGGGCCTTCAGCACAGATACGCAGTATTTT; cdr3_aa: CASGAFSTDTQYF
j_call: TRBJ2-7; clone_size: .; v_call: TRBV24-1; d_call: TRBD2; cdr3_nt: TGTGCCACCAGTGATGCCGGGACTAGCGGGCCTTCCTACGAGCAGTACTTC; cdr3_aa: CATSDAGTSGPSYEQYF